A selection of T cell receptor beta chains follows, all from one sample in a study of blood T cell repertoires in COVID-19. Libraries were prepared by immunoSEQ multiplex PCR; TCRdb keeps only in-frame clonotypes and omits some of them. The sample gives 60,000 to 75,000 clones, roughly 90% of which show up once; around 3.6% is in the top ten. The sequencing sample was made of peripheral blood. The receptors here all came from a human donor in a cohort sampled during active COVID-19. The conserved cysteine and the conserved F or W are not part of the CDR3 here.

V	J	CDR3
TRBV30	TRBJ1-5	AWGEVYSNQPQH
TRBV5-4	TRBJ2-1	ASSSGGTLMGEQF
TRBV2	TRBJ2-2	ASSDGFSGTGELF
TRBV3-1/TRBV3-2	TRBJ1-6	ASSQGQGSSPLH
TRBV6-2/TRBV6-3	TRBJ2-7	ASSYNRLKEQY
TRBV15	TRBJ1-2	ATSRDTRDTSHYGYT
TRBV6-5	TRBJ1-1	ASSRRQGANTEAF
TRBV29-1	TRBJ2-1	SVEDSSIYNEQF
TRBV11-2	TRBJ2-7	ASSLGGRAEQY
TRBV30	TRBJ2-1	AWSYGGSHNEQF
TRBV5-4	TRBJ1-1	ASSSAGQLNTEAF
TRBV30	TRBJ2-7	AWSVVQGYEQY
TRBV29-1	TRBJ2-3	SALRGQPSTDTQY
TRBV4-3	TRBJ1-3	ASSQAPRYLGRGLISGNTIY
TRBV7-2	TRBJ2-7	ASSLDTYEQY
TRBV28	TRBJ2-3	ASLMFGGTTDTQY
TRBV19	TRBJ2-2	ASSIGTSGSNTGELF
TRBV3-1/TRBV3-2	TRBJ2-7	ASSQTGITYEQY
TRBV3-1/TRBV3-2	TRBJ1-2	ASSQGEGSYGYT
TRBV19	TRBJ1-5	ASSHGQGAIGNQPQH
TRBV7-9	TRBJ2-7	ASSSQGLKDEQY
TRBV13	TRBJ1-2	ASSLYLGGAAYGYT
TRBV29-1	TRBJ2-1	SAPLLEGTYNEQF
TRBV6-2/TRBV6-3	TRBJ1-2	ASSYWGTGTNYGYT
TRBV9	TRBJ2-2	ASGRGNPGWGELF
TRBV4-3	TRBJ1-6	ASSQKTGPAYNSPLH
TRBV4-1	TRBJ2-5	ASSHPASSGEETQY
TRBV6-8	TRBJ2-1	ASWTSGASSYNEQF
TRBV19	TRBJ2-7	ASSGAGGPYEQY
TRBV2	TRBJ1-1	ASRTNRDRNTEAF
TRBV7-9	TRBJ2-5	ASSPKLAETQY
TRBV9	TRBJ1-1	ASSKGGSTEAF
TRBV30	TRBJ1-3	AWTPLFRGTGNTIY
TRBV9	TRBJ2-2	ASSATDPTGELF
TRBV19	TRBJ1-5	ASKLRQGNQPQH
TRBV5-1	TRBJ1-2	ASSLDAGAADGYT
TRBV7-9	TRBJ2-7	ASSRGLPSYEQY